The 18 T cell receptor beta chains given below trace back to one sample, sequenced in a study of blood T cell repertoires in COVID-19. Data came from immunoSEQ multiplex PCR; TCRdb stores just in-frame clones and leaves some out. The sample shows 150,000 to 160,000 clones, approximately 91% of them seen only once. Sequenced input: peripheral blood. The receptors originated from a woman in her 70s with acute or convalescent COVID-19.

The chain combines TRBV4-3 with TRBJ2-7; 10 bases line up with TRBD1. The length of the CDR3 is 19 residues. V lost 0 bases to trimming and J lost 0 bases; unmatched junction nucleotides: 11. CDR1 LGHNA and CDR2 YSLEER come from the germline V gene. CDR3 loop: CASSQDIFGQGVFSYEQYF. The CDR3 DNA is TGCGCCAGCAGCCAAGATATTTTTGGACAGGGGGTCTTCTCCTACGAGCAGTACTTC.

The CDR3 nucleotides are TGTGCCAGCAAGAAAACGACAGAGAACACTGAAGCTTTCTTT. Encoded protein: CASKKTTENTEAFF. The rearrangement links TRBV2 to TRBJ1-1; D might be TRBD1 (5 bases). This CDR3 has 14 amino acids. Germline V gives CDR1 SNHLY, CDR2 FYNNEI. V gave up 7 bases and J gave up 1 base, with 13 bases separating them.

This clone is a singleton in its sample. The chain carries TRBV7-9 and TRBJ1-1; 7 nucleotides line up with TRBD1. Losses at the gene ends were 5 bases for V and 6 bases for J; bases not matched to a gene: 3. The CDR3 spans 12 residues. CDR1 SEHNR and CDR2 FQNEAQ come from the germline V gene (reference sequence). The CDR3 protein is CASSVTGAEAFF. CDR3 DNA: TGTGCCAGCAGCGTAACAGGGGCTGAAGCTTTCTTT. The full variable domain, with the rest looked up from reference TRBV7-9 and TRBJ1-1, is DTGVSQNPRHKITKRGQNVTFRCDPISEHNRLYWYRQTLGQGPEFLTYFQNEAQLEKSRLLSDRFSAERPKGSFSTLEIQRTEQGDSAMYLCASSVTGAEAFFGQGTRLTVV.

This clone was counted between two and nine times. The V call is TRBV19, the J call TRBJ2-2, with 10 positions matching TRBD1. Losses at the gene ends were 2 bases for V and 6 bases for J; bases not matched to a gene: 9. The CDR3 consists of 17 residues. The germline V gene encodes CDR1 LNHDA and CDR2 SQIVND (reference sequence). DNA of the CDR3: TGTGCCAGTAGTATAACCCCCGGGACAGGGGTGGCCGGGGAGCTGTTTTTT. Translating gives CASSITPGTGVAGELFF.

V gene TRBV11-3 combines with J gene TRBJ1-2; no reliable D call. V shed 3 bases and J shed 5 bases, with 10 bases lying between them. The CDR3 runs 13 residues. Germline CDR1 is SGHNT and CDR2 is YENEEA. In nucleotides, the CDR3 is TGTGCCAGCAGCTTGGGCAGCCGGTATGGCTACACCTTC. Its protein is CASSLGSRYGYTF.

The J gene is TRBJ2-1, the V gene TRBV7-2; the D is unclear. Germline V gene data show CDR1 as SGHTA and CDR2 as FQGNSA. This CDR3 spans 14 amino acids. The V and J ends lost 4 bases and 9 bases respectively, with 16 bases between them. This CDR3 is CASSSLLTGSEQFF. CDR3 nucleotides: TGTGCCAGCAGCTCCCTACTCACGGGTAGTGAGCAGTTCTTC.

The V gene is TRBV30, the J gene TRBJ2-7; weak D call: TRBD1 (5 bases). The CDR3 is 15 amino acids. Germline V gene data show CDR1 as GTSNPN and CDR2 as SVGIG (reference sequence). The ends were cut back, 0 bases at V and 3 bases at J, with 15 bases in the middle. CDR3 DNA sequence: TGTGCCTGGAGTGTAGAACGGCAGGGAATCTACGAGCAGTACTTC. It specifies CAWSVERQGIYEQYF.

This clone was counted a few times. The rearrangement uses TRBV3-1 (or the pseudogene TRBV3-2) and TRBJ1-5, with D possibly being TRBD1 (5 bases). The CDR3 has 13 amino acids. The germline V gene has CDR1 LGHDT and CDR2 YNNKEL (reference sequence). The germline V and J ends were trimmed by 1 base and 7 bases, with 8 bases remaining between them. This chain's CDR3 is CASSQAGEQPQHF. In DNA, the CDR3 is TGTGCCAGCAGCCAAGCGGGGGAACAGCCCCAGCATTTT.

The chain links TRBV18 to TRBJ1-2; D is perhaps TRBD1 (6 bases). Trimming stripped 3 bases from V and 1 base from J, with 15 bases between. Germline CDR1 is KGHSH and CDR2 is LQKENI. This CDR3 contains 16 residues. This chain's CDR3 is CASSPKTDRLNYGYTF. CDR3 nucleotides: TGTGCCAGCTCACCTAAGACCGACAGGCTTAACTATGGCTACACCTTC. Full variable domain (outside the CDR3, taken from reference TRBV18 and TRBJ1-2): NAGVMQNPRHLVRRRGQEARLRCSPMKGHSHVYWYRQLPEEGLKFMVYLQKENIIDESGMPKERFSAEFPKEGPSILRIQQVVRGDSAAYFCASSPKTDRLNYGYTFGSGTRLTVV.

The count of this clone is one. The CDR3 is CASSQDGGLSYEQYF. CDR3 in DNA: TGCGCCAGCAGCCAAGATGGGGGACTTTCCTACGAGCAGTACTTC. The rearrangement links TRBV4-3 to TRBJ2-7; D is possibly TRBD2 (6 bases). Germline CDR1 LGHNA, CDR2 YSLEER. The CDR3 has 15 residues. The V end lost 0 bases, the J end lost 1 base, and 10 bases lay between the germline ends.

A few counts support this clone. The CDR3 reads CATSDPGMVGTGELFF. The CDR3, as DNA: TGTGCCACCAGTGACCCAGGGATGGTGGGCACCGGGGAGCTGTTTTTT. The chain recombines TRBV24-1 with TRBJ2-2; tentative D call: TRBD1 (5 bases). Germline CDR1 is KGHDR and CDR2 is SFDVKD. The ends were cut back, 4 bases at V and 4 bases at J, with 15 bases in the middle. The CDR3 is made up of 16 amino acids.

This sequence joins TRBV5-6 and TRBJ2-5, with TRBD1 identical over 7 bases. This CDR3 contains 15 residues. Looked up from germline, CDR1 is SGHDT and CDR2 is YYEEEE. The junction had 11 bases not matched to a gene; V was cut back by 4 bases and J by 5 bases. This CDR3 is CASSPTGQPSETQYF. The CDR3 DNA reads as TGTGCCAGCAGCCCGACGGGACAGCCTAGCGAGACCCAGTACTTC.

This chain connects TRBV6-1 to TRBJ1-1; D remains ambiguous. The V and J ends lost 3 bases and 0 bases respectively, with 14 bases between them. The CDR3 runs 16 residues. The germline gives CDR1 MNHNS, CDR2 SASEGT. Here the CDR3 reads CASSDFHQVMNTEAFF. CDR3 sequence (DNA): TGTGCCAGCAGTGATTTTCATCAGGTGATGAACACTGAAGCTTTCTTT.

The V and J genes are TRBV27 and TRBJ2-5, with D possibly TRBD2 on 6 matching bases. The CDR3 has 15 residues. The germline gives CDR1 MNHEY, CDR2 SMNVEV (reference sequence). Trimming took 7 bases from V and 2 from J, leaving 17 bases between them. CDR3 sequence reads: CASKEWRDPQETQYF. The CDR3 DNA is TGTGCCAGCAAGGAGTGGAGGGACCCGCAAGAGACCCAGTACTTC.

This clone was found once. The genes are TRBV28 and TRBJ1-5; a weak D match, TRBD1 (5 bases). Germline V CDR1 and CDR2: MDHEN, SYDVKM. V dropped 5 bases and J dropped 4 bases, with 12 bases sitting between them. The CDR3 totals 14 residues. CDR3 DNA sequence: TGTGCCAGCAGTAAGGCAGGGAAAAATCAGCCCCAGCATTTT. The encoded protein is CASSKAGKNQPQHF.

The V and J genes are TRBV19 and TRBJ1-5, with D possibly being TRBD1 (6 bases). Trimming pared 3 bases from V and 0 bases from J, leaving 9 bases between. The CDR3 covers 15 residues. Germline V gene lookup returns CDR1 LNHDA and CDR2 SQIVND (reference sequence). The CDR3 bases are TGTGCCAGTAGTATGAGACAGGATAGCAATCAGCCCCAGCATTTT. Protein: CASSMRQDSNQPQHF.

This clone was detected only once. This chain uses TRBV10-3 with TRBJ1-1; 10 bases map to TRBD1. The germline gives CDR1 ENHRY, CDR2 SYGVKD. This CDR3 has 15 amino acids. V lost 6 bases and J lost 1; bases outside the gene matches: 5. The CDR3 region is CAIRGQGSGNTEAFF. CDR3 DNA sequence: TGTGCCATCAGGGGACAGGGGAGCGGGAACACTGAAGCTTTCTTT.

CDR3 in amino acids: CASSPTGQGSMAEAFF. Written as DNA, the CDR3 is TGTGCCAGCAGCCCAACGGGACAGGGGTCTATGGCTGAAGCTTTCTTT. The chain has TRBV5-6 and TRBJ1-1, with 10 bases aligning to TRBD1. After removal of 4 bases from V and 6 bases from J, the junction contained 12 bases not matched to a gene. This CDR3 has 16 amino acids. CDR1 SGHDT and CDR2 YYEEEE come from the germline V gene.